These 6 T cell receptor beta chains were all obtained from the same sample, sequenced in a study of blood T cell repertoires in COVID-19. Sequencing was performed with immunoSEQ multiplex PCR; in TCRdb, only in-frame clones are kept and a portion is missing. The sample consists of 250,000 to 300,000 clones, 75% to 90% of them appearing once. The sample was peripheral blood. These receptors originate from a woman in her forties or fifties who had recovered from COVID-19.

The V and J genes are TRBV19 and TRBJ2-4; 10 bases map to TRBD1. V trimming: 5 bases; J trimming: 7 bases; junction bases outside the gene matches: 5. Germline V gives CDR1 LNHDA, CDR2 SQIVND (reference sequence). This CDR3 region has 14 residues. CDR3 nucleotides: TGTGCCAGTAGTTCCCGGACAGGGGGGAACATTCAGTACTTC. Its translation is CASSSRTGGNIQYF.

The CDR3 nucleotides are TGTGCCAGCAGTTTAGAAGGTGTGGGAGGGTATGGCTACACCTTC. Residues: CASSLEGVGGYGYTF. The chain links TRBV28 to TRBJ1-2, with D uncertain. Germline CDR1 MDHEN, CDR2 SYDVKM. The CDR3 spans 15 residues. Trimming pared 2 bases from V and 5 bases from J, leaving 15 bases between.

The chain links TRBV30 to TRBJ1-1, with 8 bases lining up with TRBD1. CDR3 length equals 15 residues. Germline trimming cut 3 bases from V and 6 bases from J; bases unmatched to any gene: 12. CDR1 is GTSNPN and CDR2 is SVGIG in the germline V gene (reference sequence). CDR3 in amino acids: CAWSEPDRGSAEAFF. CDR3 DNA: TGTGCCTGGAGCGAGCCCGACAGGGGTAGCGCTGAAGCTTTCTTT.

The chain carries TRBV3-1 (or the pseudogene TRBV3-2) and TRBJ2-5, with D unresolved. V was trimmed by 3 bases and J by 1 base, leaving 12 bases between them. The CDR3 sequence is 15 residues long. Germline V gene sequence: CDR1 LGHDT, CDR2 YNNKEL (reference sequence). CDR3 region: CASSQHPGFQETQYF. CDR3 DNA: TGTGCCAGCAGCCAGCATCCGGGTTTCCAAGAGACCCAGTACTTC.

This chain uses TRBV5-4 with TRBJ2-7; 7 bases match TRBD2. CDR3 length equals 14 residues. After removal of 4 bases from V and 3 bases from J, the junction contained 7 bases not matched to a gene. Germline-derived CDR1 and CDR2 are SGHNT and YYREEE (reference sequence). For the CDR3, the DNA is TGTGCCAGCAGCCGTGGACTAGATAGCTACGAGCAGTACTTC. Its protein is CASSRGLDSYEQYF.

This rearrangement joins TRBV3-1 (or the pseudogene TRBV3-2) to TRBJ2-3; 7 nucleotides line up with TRBD2. This CDR3 has 12 amino acids. Per germline, CDR1 LGHDT and CDR2 YNNKEL (reference sequence). V lost 5 bases to trimming and J lost 11 bases; unmatched junction nucleotides: 7. This chain's CDR3 is CASSFSGPMQYF. Here the CDR3 DNA reads TGTGCCAGCAGCTTTAGCGGGCCTATGCAGTATTTT.